This entry concerns a single T cell receptor (beta chain). No antigen is known for it. Trimming removed 4 bases from V and 6 bases from J; junction bases left unmatched: 20. The CDR3 runs 18 residues. The germline V gene encodes CDR1 SGHRS and CDR2 YFSETQ. The record originates from a study of CD4 T cell repertoires in COVID-19. Study-level findings and limits: Between about 6 and 28% of SARS-CoV-2 clonotypes also appeared in SARS-CoV and/or HKU1 spike cultures. Sharing of several most expanded SARS-CoV-2-reactive clonotypes across memory subsets suggested intraclonal diversification.

Assay: immunoSEQ multiplex PCR; the TCRdb copy retains only in-frame clones and omits some. Among approximately 79,000 clones listed, 80% to 90% were seen once. Mild-to-severe COVID-19 survivors were the donors. The memory T cells were sequenced right after ex vivo isolation, without culture. This chain links TRBV5-1 with TRBJ2-3; 7 bases align to TRBD2. This receptor was obtained from a human donor who had COVID-19. Sequenced here: CD4+ T cells from peripheral blood, sampled after recovery from COVID-19. CDR3 in amino acids: CASSTSLAEARQFDTQYF. DNA of the CDR3: TGCGCCAGCAGCACCTCCCTAGCGGAGGCCCGTCAGTTCGATACGCAGTATTTT.